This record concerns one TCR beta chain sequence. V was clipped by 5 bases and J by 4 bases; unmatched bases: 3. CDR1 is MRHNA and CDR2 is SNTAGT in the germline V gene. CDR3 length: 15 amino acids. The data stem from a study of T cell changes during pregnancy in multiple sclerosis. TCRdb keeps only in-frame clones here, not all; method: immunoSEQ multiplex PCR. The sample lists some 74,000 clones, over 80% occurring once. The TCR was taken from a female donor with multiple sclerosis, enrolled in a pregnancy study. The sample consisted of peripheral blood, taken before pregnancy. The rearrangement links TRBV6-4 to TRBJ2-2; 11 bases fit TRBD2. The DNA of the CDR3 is TGTGCCAGCAGTAGACTAGCGGGACCCACCGGGGAGCTGTTTTTT. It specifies CASSRLAGPTGELFF.